These 12 T cell receptor beta chains share one sample of origin, sequenced in a study of T-cell reconstitution after alpha-beta-depleted transplantation in children. Unique molecular identifiers were used to barcode this TCRbeta library. MiXCR, run by TCRdb on the PCR reads, gives a single entry per CDR3 protein. The table records approximately 390,000 distinct CDR3 sequences, roughly 10% of them present only once. Sample: PBMCs from the stem cell graft donor, taken from the stem cell graft. These receptors originate from a human donor who donated a stem cell graft to a child with acute myeloid leukemia.

The rearrangement links TRBV10-3 to TRBJ2-7; D tentatively reads TRBD1 or TRBD2 (5 bases each). This CDR3 has 14 residues. Germline-derived CDR1 and CDR2 are ENHRY and SYGVKD. The germline V and J ends were trimmed by 3 bases and 4 bases, with 13 bases remaining between them. DNA for the CDR3: TGTGCCATCAGTGATCTTGGGAGACAGTACGAGCAGTACTTC. Translating it yields CAISDLGRQYEQYF.

The rearrangement joins TRBV5-5 to TRBJ2-4, with D tentatively TRBD1 or TRBD2 (5 bases each). Per the germline V gene, CDR1 is SGHKS and CDR2 is YYEKEE (reference sequence). Trimming left V 3 bases short and J 9 bases short, with 13 bases between. This CDR3 region has 13 residues. The CDR3 is CASSWDATSIQYF. CDR3 bases: TGTGCCAGCAGCTGGGACGCCACGAGCATTCAGTACTTC.

This clonotype came up a few times. The chain joins TRBV20-1 to TRBJ1-2, with D hard to call. The V end was cut by 0 bases, the J end by 3 bases, with 14 bases between. In germline, CDR1 is DFQATT, CDR2 SNEGSKA (reference sequence). CDR3 length equals 15 residues. The CDR3 loop reads CSARDRRETYYGYTF. CDR3 nucleotides: TGCAGTGCTAGAGATCGGAGGGAAACCTACTATGGCTACACCTTC.

The rearrangement joins TRBV4-2 to TRBJ2-5, with 11 bases matching TRBD2. The CDR3 is made up of 20 amino acids. The ends lost 0 bases at V and 0 bases at J; junction bases unmatched: 12. Germline assignment: CDR1 LGHNA and CDR2 YNFKEQ. The CDR3: CASSQDGGVTSGRNQETQYF. The CDR3 DNA reads as TGTGCCAGCAGCCAAGATGGGGGGGTCACTAGCGGGAGAAACCAAGAGACCCAGTACTTC.

A few counts support this clonotype. The V call is TRBV6-1, the J call TRBJ1-5; maybe TRBD1 (5 bases). CDR1 is MNHNS and CDR2 is SASEGT in the germline V gene. The CDR3 has 14 residues. The germline V and J ends were trimmed by 7 bases and 3 bases, with 13 bases remaining between them. Written as DNA, the CDR3 is TGTGCCAGCACACGCAGGGATACCAATCAGCCCCAGCATTTT. Its protein product is CASTRRDTNQPQHF.

The genes are TRBV6-2 or TRBV6-3 and TRBJ2-7; 8 positions agree with TRBD2. The germline CDR1 and CDR2 sequences are MNHEY and SVGEGT. The J segment lost 5 bases and the V segment lost 0 bases, leaving 9 bases of the junction unmatched. The CDR3 has 16 amino acids. The CDR3 sequence: CASSYSIPGLGNEQYF. CDR3 nucleotides: TGTGCCAGCAGTTACTCGATCCCGGGACTAGGTAACGAGCAGTACTTC.

This clonotype was recorded a few times. The chain recombines TRBV10-3 with TRBJ2-3; 12 bases agree with TRBD2. This CDR3 is 18 amino acids long. Germline CDR1 reads ENHRY; CDR2 reads SYGVKD. With V trimmed by 0 bases and J by 2 bases, 6 bases remained unmatched. CDR3 sequence: CAISESLAGGHLTDTQYF. CDR3 DNA: TGTGCCATCAGTGAGTCGCTAGCGGGAGGGCACCTCACAGATACGCAGTATTTT.

This clonotype was detected ten times or more. The chain links TRBV5-1 to TRBJ2-3, with D possibly TRBD2 on 5 matching bases. This CDR3 spans 15 amino acids. V lost 2 bases and J lost 3, with 13 bases in between. Germline CDR1 SGHRS, CDR2 YFSETQ. The CDR3 loop reads CASSFAGLGTDTQYF. The CDR3 bases are TGCGCCAGCAGCTTCGCCGGACTTGGGACAGATACGCAGTATTTT.

This clonotype came up a few times. This chain joins TRBV6-6 and TRBJ2-7; D ambiguous. Trimming took off 6 bases at V and 2 bases at J, with 11 bases between the two ends. Germline lookup yields CDR1 MNHNY and CDR2 SVGAGI (reference sequence). The CDR3 totals 13 residues. The CDR3 DNA is TGTGCCAGCAGCATGGACCTAGCCTACGAGCAGTACTTC. Translated, it gives CASSMDLAYEQYF.

This clonotype was observed a few times. The chain is built from TRBV12-3 or TRBV12-4 and TRBJ2-2; D gene uncertain. This CDR3 has 15 amino acids. V was shortened by 3 bases and J by 1 base, with 9 bases between the two germline ends. The CDR3 DNA follows: TGTGCCAGCAGTTTCGAGACCAAGAACACCGGGGAGCTGTTTTTT. Translation: CASSFETKNTGELFF.

This chain joins TRBV20-1 and TRBJ1-2, with 8 bases identical to TRBD1. J was trimmed by 10 bases and V by 1 base; bases with no gene match: 8. The CDR3 has 13 residues. Germline values: CDR1 DFQATT, CDR2 SNEGSKA (reference sequence). The CDR3 here is CSARAQGAYSYTF. Here the CDR3 DNA reads TGCAGTGCTAGAGCCCAGGGGGCATATTCCTACACCTTC.

The chain uses TRBV27 and TRBJ2-5; D is uncertain. From germline, CDR1 is MNHEY and CDR2 SMNVEV (reference sequence). The CDR3 runs 12 residues. V shed 6 bases and J shed 5 bases, with 10 bases lying between them. Here the CDR3 reads CASRHAGETQYF. The CDR3 region has the DNA TGTGCCAGCAGACACGCCGGGGAGACCCAGTACTTC.